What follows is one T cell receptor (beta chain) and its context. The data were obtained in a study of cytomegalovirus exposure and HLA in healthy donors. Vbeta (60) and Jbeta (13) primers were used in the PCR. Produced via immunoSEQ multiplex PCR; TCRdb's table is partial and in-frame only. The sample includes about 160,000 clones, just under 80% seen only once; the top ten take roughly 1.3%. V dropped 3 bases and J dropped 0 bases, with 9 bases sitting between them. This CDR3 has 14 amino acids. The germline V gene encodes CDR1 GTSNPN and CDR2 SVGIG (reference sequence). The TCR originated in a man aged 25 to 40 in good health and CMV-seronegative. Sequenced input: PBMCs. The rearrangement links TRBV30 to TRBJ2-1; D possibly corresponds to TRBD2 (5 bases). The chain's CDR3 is CAWRASRSYNEQFF. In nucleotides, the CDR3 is TGTGCCTGGAGGGCTAGCCGCTCCTACAATGAGCAGTTCTTC.